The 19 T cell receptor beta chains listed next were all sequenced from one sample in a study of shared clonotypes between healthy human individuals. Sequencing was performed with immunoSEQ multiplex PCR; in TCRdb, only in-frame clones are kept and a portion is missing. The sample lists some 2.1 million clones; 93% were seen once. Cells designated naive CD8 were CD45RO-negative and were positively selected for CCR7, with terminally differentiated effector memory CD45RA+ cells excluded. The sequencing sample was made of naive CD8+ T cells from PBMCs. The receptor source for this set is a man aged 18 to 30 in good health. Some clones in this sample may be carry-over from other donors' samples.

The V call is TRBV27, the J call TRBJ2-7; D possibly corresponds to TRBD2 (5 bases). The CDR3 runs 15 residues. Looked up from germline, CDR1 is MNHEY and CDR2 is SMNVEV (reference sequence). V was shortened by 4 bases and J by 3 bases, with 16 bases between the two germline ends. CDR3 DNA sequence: TGTGCCAGCAGTTCCCCAGGCGGCGGAGGCTACGAGCAGTACTTC. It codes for CASSSPGGGGYEQYF.

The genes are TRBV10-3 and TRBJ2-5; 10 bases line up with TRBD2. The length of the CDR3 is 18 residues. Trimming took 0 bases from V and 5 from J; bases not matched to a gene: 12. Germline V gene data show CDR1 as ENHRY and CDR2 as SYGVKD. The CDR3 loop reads CAISESGTSGMSGETQYF. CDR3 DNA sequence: TGTGCCATCAGTGAGTCAGGAACTAGCGGGATGAGCGGGGAGACCCAGTACTTC.

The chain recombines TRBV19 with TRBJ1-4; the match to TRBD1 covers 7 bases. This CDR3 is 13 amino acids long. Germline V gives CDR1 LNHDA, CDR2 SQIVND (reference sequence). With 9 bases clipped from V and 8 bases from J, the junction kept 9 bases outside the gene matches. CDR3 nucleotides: TGTGCCAGCCGCCGGGACAGCGAGGAAAAACTGTTTTTT. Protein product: CASRRDSEEKLFF.

DNA of the CDR3: TGTGCCAGCAGCCTAATAGCGGGAGGGCCTCATGAGCAGTTCTTC. It translates to CASSLIAGGPHEQFF. The chain recombines TRBV14 with TRBJ2-1; 11 bases fit TRBD2. The germline gives CDR1 SGHDN, CDR2 FVKESK. This CDR3 contains 15 residues. V lost 4 bases, J lost 8 bases, and 7 bases stayed unmatched. Combining the CDR3 with reference TRBV14 and TRBJ2-1 gives the whole variable domain EAGVTQFPSHSVIEKGQTVTLRCDPISGHDNLYWYRRVMGKEIKFLLHFVKESKQDESGMPNNRFLAERTGGTYSTLKVQPAELEDSGVYFCASSLIAGGPHEQFFGPGTRLTVL.

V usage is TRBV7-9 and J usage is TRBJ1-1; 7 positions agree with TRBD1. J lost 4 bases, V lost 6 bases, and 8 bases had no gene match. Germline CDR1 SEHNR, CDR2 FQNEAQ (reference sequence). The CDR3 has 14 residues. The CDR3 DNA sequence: TGTGCCAGCAGTCCAACAGGGGCAGCCACTGAAGCTTTCTTT. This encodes CASSPTGAATEAFF.

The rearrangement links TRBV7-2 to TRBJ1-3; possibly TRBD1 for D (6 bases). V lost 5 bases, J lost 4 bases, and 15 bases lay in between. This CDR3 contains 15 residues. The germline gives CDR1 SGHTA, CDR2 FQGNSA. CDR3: CASSQTTGSGNTIYF. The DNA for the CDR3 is TGTGCCAGCAGCCAGACAACAGGGTCGGGAAACACCATATATTTT.

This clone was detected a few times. The CDR3 sequence is CASSSRTLPETQYF. Written as DNA, the CDR3 is TGTGCCAGCAGCTCACGGACACTTCCAGAGACCCAGTACTTC. This chain uses TRBV7-9 with TRBJ2-5; D is perhaps TRBD1 (5 bases). Germline V gene lookup returns CDR1 SEHNR and CDR2 FQNEAQ (reference sequence). The germline V and J ends were trimmed by 4 bases and 4 bases, with 13 bases remaining between them. The CDR3 runs to 14 residues.

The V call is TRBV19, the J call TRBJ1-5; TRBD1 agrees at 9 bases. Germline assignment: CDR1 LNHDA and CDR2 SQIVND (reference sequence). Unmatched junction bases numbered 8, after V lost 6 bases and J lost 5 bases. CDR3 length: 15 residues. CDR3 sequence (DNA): TGTGCCAGTAGCCCCCACAGGGGGCGTTATCAGCCCCAGCATTTT. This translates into CASSPHRGRYQPQHF.

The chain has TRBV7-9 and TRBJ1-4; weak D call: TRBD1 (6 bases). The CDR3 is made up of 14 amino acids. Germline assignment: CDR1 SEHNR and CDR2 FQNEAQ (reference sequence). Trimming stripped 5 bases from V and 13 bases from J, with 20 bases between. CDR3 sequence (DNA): TGTGCCAGCAGCGGAGTTGGGGGGGCAGGTAGACTGTTTTTT. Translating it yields CASSGVGGAGRLFF.

The CDR3 nucleotides are TGCGCCAGCAGCCACCCAACGCGCGGGAGCACAGATACGCAGTATTTT. Translating gives CASSHPTRGSTDTQYF. J is TRBJ2-3 and V is TRBV4-1; TRBD2 is a possible D gene (5 bases). Germline CDR1 and CDR2: MGHRA and YSYEKL. The CDR3 sequence is 16 residues long. V was clipped by 3 bases and J by 0 bases, with 13 bases between them.

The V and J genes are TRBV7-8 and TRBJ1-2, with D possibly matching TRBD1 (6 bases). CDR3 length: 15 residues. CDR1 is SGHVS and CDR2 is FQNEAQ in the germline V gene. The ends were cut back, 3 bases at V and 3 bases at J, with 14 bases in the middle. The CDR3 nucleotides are TGTGCCAGCAGCTTGCAGGGGAGGCTGGACTATGGCTACACCTTC. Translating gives CASSLQGRLDYGYTF. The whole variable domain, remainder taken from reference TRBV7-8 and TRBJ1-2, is GAGVSQSPRYKVAKRGQDVALRCDPISGHVSLFWYQQALGQGPEFLTYFQNEAQLDKSGLPSDRFFAERPEGSVSTLKIQRTQQEDSAVYLCASSLQGRLDYGYTFGSGTRLTVV.

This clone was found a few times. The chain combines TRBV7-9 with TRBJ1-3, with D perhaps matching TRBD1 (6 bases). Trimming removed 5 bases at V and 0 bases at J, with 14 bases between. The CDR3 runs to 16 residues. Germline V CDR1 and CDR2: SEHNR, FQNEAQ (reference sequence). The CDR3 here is CASSPHRTDSGNTIYF. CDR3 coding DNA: TGTGCCAGCAGCCCCCACCGGACAGACTCTGGAAACACCATATATTTT. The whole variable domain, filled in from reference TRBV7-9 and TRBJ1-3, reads DTGVSQNPRHKITKRGQNVTFRCDPISEHNRLYWYRQTLGQGPEFLTYFQNEAQLEKSRLLSDRFSAERPKGSFSTLEIQRTEQGDSAMYLCASSPHRTDSGNTIYFGEGSWLTVV.

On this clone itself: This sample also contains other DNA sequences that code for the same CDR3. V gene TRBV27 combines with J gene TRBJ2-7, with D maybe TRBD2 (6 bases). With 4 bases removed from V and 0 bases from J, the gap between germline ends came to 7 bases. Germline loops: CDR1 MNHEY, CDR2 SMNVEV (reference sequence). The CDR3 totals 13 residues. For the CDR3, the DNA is TGTGCCAGCAGTTCGGGAGTCTCCTACGAGCAGTACTTC. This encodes CASSSGVSYEQYF.

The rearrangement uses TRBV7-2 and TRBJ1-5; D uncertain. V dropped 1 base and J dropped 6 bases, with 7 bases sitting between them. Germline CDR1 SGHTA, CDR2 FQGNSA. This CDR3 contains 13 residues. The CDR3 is CASSLGILQPQHF. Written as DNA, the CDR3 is TGTGCCAGCAGCTTAGGGATTCTTCAGCCCCAGCATTTT.

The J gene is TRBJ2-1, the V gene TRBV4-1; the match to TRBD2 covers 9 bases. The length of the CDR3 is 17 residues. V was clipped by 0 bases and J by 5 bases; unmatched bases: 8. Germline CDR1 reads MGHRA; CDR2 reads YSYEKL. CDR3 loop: CASSQDWASGTHNEQFF. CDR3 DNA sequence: TGCGCCAGCAGCCAAGATTGGGCTAGCGGGACCCACAATGAGCAGTTCTTC.

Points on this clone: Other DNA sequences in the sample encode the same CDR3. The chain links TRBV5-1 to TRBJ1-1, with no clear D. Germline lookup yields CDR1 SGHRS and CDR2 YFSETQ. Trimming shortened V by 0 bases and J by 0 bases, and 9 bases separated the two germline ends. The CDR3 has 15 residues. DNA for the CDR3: TGCGCCAGCAGCTTGGACCGCCTAATGAACACTGAAGCTTTCTTT. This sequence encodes CASSLDRLMNTEAFF.

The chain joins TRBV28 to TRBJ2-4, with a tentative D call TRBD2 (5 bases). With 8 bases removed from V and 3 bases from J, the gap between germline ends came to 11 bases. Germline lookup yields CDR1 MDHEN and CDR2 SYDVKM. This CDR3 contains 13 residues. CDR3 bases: TGTGCCAGCCGTTCGGGAAACAAAAACATTCAGTACTTC. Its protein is CASRSGNKNIQYF.

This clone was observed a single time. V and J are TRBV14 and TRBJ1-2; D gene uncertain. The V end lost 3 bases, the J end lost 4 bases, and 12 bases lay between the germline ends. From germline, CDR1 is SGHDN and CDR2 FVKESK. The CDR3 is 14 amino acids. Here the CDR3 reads CASSQKSTGYGYTF. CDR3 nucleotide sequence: TGTGCCAGCAGCCAGAAGTCGACGGGCTATGGCTACACCTTC.

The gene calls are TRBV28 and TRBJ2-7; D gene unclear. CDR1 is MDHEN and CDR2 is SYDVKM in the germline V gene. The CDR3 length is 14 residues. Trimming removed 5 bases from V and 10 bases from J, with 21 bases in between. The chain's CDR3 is CASSLPRLRFGQYF. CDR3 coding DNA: TGTGCCAGCAGTCTCCCTCGGCTACGTTTCGGACAGTACTTC.